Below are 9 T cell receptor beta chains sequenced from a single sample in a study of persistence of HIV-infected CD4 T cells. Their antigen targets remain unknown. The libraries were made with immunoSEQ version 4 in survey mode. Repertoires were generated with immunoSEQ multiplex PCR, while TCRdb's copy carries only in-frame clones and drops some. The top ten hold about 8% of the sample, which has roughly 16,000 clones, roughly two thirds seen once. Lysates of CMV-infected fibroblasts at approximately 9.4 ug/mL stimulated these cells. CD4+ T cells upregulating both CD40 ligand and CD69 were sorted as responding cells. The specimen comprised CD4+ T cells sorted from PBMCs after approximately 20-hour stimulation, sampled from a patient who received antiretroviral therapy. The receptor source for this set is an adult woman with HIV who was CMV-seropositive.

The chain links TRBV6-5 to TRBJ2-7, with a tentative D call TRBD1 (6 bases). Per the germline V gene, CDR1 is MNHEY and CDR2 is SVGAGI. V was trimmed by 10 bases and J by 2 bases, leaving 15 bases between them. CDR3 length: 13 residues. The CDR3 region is CAIARGWTYEQYV. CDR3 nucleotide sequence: TGTGCCATCGCCAGGGGCTGGACCTACGAGCAGTACGTC.

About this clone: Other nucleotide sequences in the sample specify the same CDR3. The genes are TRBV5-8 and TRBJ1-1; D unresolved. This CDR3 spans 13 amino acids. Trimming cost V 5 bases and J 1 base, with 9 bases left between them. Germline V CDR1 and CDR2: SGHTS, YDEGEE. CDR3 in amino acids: CASSPTWNTEAFF. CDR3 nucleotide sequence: TGTGCCAGCAGTCCCACTTGGAACACTGAAGCTTTCTTT.

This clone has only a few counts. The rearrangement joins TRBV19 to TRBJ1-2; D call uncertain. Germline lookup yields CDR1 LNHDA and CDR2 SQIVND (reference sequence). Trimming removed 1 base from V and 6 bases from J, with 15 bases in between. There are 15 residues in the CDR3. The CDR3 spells CASSIGGGRHHGYTF. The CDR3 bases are TGTGCCAGTAGTATAGGTGGCGGTCGGCACCATGGCTACACCTTC.

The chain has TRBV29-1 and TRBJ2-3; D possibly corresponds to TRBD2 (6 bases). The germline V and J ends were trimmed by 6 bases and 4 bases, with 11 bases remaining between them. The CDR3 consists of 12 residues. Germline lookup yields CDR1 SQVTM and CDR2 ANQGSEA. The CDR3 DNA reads TGCAGCGTGGAGGGATCGGCAGATACGCAGTATTTT. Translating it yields CSVEGSADTQYF.

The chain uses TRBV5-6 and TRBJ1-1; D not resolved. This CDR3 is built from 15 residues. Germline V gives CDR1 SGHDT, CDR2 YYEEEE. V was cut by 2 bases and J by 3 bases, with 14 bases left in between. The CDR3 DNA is TGTGCCAGCAGCTTTCCCGGTGGAGGAGACACTGAAGCTTTCTTT. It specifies CASSFPGGGDTEAFF. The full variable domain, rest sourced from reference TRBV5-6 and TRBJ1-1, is DAGVTQSPTHLIKTRGQQVTLRCSPKSGHDTVSWYQQALGQGPQFIFQYYEEEERQRGNFPDRFSGHQFPNYSSELNVNALLLGDSALYLCASSFPGGGDTEAFFGQGTRLTVV.

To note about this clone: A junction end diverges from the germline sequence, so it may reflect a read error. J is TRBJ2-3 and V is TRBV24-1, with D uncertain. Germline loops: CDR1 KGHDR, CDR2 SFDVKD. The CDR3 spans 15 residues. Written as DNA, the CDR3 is TGTGCCGCCAGTGATCGTGGGATGCCCGGAGATACGCAGTATTTT. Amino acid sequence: CAASDRGMPGDTQYF.

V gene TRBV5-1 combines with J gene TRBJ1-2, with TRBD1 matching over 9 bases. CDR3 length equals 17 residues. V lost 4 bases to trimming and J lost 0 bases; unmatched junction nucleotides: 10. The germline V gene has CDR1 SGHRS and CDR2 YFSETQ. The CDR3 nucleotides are TGCGCCAGCAGCATTGTCACCGGACAGGGGTCTAACTATGGCTACACCTTC. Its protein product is CASSIVTGQGSNYGYTF.

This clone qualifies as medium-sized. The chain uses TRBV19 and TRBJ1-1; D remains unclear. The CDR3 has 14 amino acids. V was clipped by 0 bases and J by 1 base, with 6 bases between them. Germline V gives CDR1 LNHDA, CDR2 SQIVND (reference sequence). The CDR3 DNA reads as TGTGCCAGTAGTATAGAACTGACGAACACTGAAGCTTTCTTT. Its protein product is CASSIELTNTEAFF.

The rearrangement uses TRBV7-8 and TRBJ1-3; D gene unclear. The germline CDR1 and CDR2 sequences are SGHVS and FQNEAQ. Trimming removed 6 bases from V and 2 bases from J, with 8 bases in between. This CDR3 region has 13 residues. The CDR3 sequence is CASRMGAGNTIYF. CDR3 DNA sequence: TGTGCCAGCAGGATGGGCGCTGGAAACACCATATATTTT.